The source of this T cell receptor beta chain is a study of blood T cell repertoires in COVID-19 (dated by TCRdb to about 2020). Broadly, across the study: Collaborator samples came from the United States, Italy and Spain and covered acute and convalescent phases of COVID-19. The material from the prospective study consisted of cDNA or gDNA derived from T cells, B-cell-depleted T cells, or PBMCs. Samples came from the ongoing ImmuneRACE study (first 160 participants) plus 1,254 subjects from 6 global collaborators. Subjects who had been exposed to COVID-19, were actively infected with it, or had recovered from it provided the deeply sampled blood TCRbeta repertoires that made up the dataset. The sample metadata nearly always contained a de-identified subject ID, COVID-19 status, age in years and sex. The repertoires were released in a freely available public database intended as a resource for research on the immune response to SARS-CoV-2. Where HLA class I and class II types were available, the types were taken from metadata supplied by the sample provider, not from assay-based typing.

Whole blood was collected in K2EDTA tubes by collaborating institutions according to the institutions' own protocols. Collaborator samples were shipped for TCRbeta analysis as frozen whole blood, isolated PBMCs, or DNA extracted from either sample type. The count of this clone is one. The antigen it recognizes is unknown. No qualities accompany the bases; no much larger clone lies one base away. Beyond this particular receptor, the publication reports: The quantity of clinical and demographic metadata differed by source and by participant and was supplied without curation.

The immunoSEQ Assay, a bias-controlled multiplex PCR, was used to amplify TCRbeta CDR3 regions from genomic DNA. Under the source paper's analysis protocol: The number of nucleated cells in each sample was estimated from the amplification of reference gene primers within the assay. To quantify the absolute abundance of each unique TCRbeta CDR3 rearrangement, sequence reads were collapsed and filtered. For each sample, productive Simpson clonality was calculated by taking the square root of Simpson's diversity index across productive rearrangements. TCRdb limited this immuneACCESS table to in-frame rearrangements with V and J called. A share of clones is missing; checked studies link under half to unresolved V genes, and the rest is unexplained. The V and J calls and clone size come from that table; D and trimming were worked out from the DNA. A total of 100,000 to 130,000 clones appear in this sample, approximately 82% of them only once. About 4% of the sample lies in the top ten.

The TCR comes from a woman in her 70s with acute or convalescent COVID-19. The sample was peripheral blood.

The CDR3 protein sequence reads: CASSITLAGGRNEQFF. The DNA sequence follows: TGTGCCAGTAGTATTACACTAGCGGGAGGGCGCAATGAGCAGTTCTTC. The sequence joins TRBV19 to TRBJ2-1, and 13 junction bases match TRBD2. V loses 3 bases at its end and J loses 6 bases; junction bases beyond the gene matches: 5. CDR1 LNHDA and CDR2 SQIVND were looked up in the germline V gene (reference sequence). The CDR3, cysteine through phenylalanine, is 16 amino acids long. Only the CDR3 region is kept as DNA, spanning 48 bases read in frame from base 1.